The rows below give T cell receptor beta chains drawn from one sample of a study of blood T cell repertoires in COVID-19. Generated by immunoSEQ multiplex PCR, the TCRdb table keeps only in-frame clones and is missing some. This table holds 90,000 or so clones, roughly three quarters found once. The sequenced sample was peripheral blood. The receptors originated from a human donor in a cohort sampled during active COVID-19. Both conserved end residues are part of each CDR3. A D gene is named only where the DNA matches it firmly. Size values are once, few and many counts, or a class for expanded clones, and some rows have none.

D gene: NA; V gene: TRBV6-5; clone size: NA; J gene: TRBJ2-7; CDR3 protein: CASSYSNPGEPYEQYF; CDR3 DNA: TGTGCCAGCAGTTACTCGAATCCGGGAGAGCCCTACGAGCAGTACTTC
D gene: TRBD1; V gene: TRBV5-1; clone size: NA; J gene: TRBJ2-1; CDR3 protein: CASSSSGTGGRNEQFF; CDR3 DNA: TGCGCCAGCAGCTCCTCCGGGACAGGGGGCCGCAATGAGCAGTTCTTC
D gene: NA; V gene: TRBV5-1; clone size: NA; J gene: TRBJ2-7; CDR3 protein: CASSEELSGLYEQYF; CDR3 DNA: TGCGCCAGCAGCGAAGAGCTTAGCGGACTCTACGAGCAGTACTTC
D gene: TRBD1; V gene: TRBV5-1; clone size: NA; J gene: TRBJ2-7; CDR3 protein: CASSLNPGTDTYEQYF; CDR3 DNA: TGCGCCAGCAGCCTTAACCCCGGGACAGATACCTACGAGCAGTACTTC
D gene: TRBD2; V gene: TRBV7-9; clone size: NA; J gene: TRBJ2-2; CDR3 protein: CASSRTSLSTGELFF; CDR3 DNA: TGTGCCAGCAGCCGGACTAGCTTGAGCACCGGGGAGCTGTTTTTT
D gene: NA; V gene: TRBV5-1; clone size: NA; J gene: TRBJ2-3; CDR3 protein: CASSSGSMMDTQYF; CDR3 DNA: TGCGCCAGCAGCTCGGGGTCGATGATGGATACGCAGTATTTT
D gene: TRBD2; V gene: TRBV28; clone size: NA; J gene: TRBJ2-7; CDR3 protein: CAISGLADEQYF; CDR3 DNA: TGTGCCATCTCGGGACTAGCGGACGAGCAGTACTTC
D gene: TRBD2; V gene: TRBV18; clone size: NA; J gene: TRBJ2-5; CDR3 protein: CASSPYMVAGGSEETQYF; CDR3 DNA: TGTGCCAGCTCACCATATATGGTAGCGGGAGGTTCAGAAGAGACCCAGTACTTC
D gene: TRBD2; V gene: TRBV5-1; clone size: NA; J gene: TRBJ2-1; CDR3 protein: CASSTGLYNEQFF; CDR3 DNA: TGCGCCAGCAGCACGGGACTATACAATGAGCAGTTCTTC
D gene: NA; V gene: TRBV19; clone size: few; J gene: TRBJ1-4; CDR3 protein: CASASPRVANEKLFF; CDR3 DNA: TGTGCCAGTGCTAGCCCAAGGGTGGCTAATGAAAAACTGTTTTTT
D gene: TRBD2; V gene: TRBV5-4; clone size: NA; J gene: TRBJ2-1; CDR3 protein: CASSLGTSGRGNEQFF; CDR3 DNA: TGTGCCAGCAGCCTAGGGACTAGCGGGAGGGGAAATGAGCAGTTCTTC
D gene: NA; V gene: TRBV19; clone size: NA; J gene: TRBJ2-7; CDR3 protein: CASSMRWDNSYEQYF; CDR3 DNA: TGTGCCAGTAGTATGAGGTGGGACAACTCCTACGAGCAGTACTTC
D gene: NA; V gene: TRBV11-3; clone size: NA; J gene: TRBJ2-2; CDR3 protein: CASSNRAHGELFF; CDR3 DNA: TGTGCCAGCAGCAACAGAGCCCACGGGGAGCTGTTTTTT
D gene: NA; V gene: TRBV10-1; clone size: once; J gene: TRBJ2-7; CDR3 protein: CASSAPGHYEQYF; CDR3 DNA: TGCGCCAGCAGTGCTCCAGGGCACTACGAGCAGTACTTC
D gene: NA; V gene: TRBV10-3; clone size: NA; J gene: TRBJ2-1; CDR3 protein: CAISDRTYNEQFF; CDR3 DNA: TGTGCCATCAGTGATCGCACTTACAATGAGCAGTTCTTC
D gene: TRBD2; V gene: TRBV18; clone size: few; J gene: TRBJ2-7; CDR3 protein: CASSPLPGGGHEQYF; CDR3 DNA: TGTGCCAGCTCACCACTTCCAGGCGGGGGACACGAGCAGTACTTC
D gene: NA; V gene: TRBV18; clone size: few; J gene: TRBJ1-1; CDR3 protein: CASSPPGFGNTEAFF; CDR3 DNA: TGTGCCAGCTCACCACCGGGCTTCGGAAACACTGAAGCTTTCTTT
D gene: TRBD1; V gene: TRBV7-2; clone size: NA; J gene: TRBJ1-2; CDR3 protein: CASSLTGDRVTYGYTF; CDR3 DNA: TGTGCCAGCAGCTTAACAGGAGACAGGGTGACCTATGGCTACACCTTC
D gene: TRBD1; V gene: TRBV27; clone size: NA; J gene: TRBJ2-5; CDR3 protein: CASRFTGVETQYF; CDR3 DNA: TGTGCCAGCAGATTCACAGGGGTAGAGACCCAGTACTTC
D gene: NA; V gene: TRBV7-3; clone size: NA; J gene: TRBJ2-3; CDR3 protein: CASSDRVTDTQYF; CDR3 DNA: TGTGCCAGCAGCGACCGGGTCACAGATACGCAGTATTTT
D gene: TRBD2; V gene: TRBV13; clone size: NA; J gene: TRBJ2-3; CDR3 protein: CASSLDGGRAQYF; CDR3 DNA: TGTGCCAGCAGCTTAGATGGCGGGAGGGCGCAGTATTTT
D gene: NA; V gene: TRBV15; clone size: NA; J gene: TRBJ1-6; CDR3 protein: CATSLLYAGGPGNNSPLHF; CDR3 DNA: TGTGCCACCAGCCTTCTTTATGCGGGGGGGCCAGGGAATAATTCACCCCTCCACTTT
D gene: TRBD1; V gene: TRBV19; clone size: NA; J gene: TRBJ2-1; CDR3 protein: CASSITGGKQFF; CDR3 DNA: TGTGCCAGTAGTATTACAGGGGGGAAGCAGTTCTTC
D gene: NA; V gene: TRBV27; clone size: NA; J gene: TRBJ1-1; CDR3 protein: CASSLRAVVTEAFF; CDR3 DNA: TGTGCCAGCAGTTTAAGAGCCGTCGTCACTGAAGCTTTCTTT
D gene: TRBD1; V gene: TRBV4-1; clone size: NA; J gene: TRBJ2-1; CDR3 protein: CASRGTGGNEQFF; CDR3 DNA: TGCGCCAGCAGGGGGACAGGGGGGAATGAGCAGTTCTTC
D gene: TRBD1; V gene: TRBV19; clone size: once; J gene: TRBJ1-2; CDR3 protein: CASNKRDRDYGYTF; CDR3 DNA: TGTGCCAGTAACAAAAGAGACAGGGACTATGGCTACACCTTC
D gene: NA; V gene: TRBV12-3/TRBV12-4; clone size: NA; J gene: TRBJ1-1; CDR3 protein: CASSLGGHSEAFF; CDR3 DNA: TGTGCCAGCAGTTTAGGGGGCCACTCTGAAGCTTTCTTT
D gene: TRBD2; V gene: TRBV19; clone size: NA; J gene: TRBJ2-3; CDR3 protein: CASRTSARQYF; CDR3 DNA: TGTGCCAGCCGGACTAGCGCGAGGCAGTATTTT
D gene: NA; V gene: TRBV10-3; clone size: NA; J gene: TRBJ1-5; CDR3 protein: CATQGKSNQPQHF; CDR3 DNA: TGTGCCACTCAGGGGAAAAGCAATCAGCCCCAGCATTTT
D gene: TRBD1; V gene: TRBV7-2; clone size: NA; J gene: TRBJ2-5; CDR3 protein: CASSTGQGSKTQYF; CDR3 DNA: TGTGCCAGCAGCACCGGACAGGGTTCGAAGACCCAGTACTTC
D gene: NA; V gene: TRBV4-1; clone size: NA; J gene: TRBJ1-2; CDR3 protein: CASSQAEENYGYTF; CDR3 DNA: TGCGCCAGCAGCCAAGCAGAGGAAAACTATGGCTACACCTTC
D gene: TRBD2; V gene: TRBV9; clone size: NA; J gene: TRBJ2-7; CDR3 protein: CASSVRTSSAEQYF; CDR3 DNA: TGTGCCAGCAGCGTAAGGACTAGCTCAGCCGAGCAGTACTTC
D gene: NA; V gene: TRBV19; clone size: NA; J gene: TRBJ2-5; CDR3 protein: CASSNPPGGETQYF; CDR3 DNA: TGTGCCAGTAGTAATCCCCCGGGCGGGGAGACCCAGTACTTC
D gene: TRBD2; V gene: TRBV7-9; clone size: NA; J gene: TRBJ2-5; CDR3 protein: CATHSSGRAGETQYF; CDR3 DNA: TGTGCCACCCATTCTAGCGGGAGGGCCGGGGAGACCCAGTACTTC
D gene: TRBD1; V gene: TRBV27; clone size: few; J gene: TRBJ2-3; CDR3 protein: CASSLLGDRWQYF; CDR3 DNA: TGTGCCAGCAGTTTATTGGGGGACAGGTGGCAGTATTTT
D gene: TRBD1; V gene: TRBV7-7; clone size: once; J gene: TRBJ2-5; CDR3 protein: CASSLGTGLGETQYF; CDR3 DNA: TGTGCTAGCAGCCTCGGGACAGGGTTAGGAGAGACCCAGTACTTC
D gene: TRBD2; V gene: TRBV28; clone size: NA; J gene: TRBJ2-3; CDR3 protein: CASRLTSGRTRLRDTQYF; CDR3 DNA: TGTGCCAGCAGGCTGACTAGCGGGAGGACACGGCTAAGAGATACGCAGTATTTT
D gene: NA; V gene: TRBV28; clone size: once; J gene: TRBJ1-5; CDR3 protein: CASSTYQPQHF; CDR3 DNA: TGTGCCAGCAGTACTTATCAGCCCCAGCATTTT
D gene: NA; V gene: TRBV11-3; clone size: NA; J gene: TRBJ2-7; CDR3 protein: CASSLNSQSYEQYF; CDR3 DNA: TGTGCCAGCAGCTTAAACTCCCAATCCTACGAGCAGTACTTC
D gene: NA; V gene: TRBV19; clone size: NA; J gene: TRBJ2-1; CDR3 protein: CASKGAVQDNEQFF; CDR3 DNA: TGTGCCAGTAAAGGCGCAGTCCAGGACAATGAGCAGTTCTTC
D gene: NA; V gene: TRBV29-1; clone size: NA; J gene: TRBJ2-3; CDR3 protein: CSARTSEDTDTQYF; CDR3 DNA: TGCAGCGCGAGGACGTCGGAGGACACAGATACGCAGTATTTT
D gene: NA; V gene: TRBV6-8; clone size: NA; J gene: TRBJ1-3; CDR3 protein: CASSYSRTALSSGNTIYF; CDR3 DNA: TGTGCCAGCAGTTACTCGCGGACAGCACTGAGCTCTGGAAACACCATATATTTT
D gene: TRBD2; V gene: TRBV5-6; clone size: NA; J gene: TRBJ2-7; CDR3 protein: CASVGLAGSYEQYF; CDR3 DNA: TGTGCCAGCGTTGGACTAGCGGGATCCTACGAGCAGTACTTC
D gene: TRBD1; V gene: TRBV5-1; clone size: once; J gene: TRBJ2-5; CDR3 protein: CASSLAGTGPAETQYF; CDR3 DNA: TGCGCCAGCAGCTTGGCAGGGACAGGGCCAGCGGAGACCCAGTACTTC
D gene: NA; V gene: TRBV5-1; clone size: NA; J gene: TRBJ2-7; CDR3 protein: CASSLGVGSSYYEQYF; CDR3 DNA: TGCGCCAGCAGCTTGGGAGTGGGCAGTTCTTACTACGAGCAGTACTTC